This T cell receptor beta chain was sequenced in a study of shared clonotypes between healthy human individuals. This CDR3 contains 15 residues. In germline, CDR1 is SNHLY, CDR2 FYNNEI. V gave up 3 bases and J gave up 1 base, with 7 bases separating them. A word on this clone: Its antigen remains unknown.

Clones were read by immunoSEQ multiplex PCR, and TCRdb kept only the in-frame ones, dropping some. Here the sample spans approximately 1.4 million clones, roughly 98% being singletons. Whole-study results and caveats: A limitation of the genetic and exposure-history diversity represented arose from few donors.

Sequences were obtained from naive CD4+ T cells sorted from blood. Subset here: CD45RA+ positively selected. This receptor was identified in a man under 40 in good health. The rearrangement joins TRBV2 to TRBJ2-6; D possibly corresponds to TRBD2 (6 bases). CDR3 coding DNA: TGTGCCAGCAGTGATGCGGGGTCTGGGGCCAACGTCCTGACTTTC. Translated, it gives CASSDAGSGANVLTF.